Listed below are T cell receptor beta chains from one sample, sequenced in a study of cytomegalovirus exposure and HLA in healthy donors. Profiled with immunoSEQ multiplex PCR; TCRdb holds only in-frame clones, not every one. The sample shows around 36,000 clones, about four fifths of them seen only once. The sequencing sample was made of PBMCs. Every receptor here comes from a woman between 40 and 50 years old in good health and CMV-seronegative. CDR3s include the opening cysteine and the closing phenylalanine or tryptophan. Fields, in order: clone size, D gene, J gene, V gene, CDR3 DNA, CDR3 protein. The D gene is left open where the match is weak. Size tells how often a clone was seen (once, few, many) or the class of an expanded clone, and some rows leave it out.

few NA TRBJ2-1 TRBV13 TGTGCCAGCAGCTTAGGGGACACTTACAATGAGCAGTTCTTC CASSLGDTYNEQFF
NA TRBD1 TRBJ1-6 TRBV15 TGTGCCACCAGCAGAGAGAACAGGGGGCTTTCACCCCTCCACTTT CATSRENRGLSPLHF
NA NA TRBJ1-5 TRBV28 TGTGCCAGCAGTTTGGCCCAGGGGAGTCAGCCCCAGCATTTT CASSLAQGSQPQHF
NA TRBD1 TRBJ1-2 TRBV5-4 TGTGCCAGCGGGGACAGGGATTTCTATGGCTACACCTTC CASGDRDFYGYTF
NA NA TRBJ2-5 TRBV29-1 TGCAGCGTTGTGAGGGACACGGCGCTTGGGACCCAGTACTTC CSVVRDTALGTQYF
NA TRBD2 TRBJ2-1 TRBV29-1 TGCAGCGGGGAAGGACTAGCGGGGTCTACCTACAATGAGCAGTTCTTC CSGEGLAGSTYNEQFF
NA NA TRBJ2-7 TRBV27 TGTGCCAGCAGTTTAGGCGGGGACGCCTACGAGCAGTACTTC CASSLGGDAYEQYF
NA TRBD1 TRBJ1-5 TRBV28 TGTGCCAGCAGCCAAACAGGGGTAGGCAATCAGCCCCAGCATTTT CASSQTGVGNQPQHF
NA NA TRBJ1-4 TRBV10-3 TGTGCCATCAGTGAGCGGGGGGGAGGAGAAAAACTGTTTTTT CAISERGGGEKLFF
NA TRBD1 TRBJ1-2 TRBV7-9 TGTGCCAGCAGCTTAGGGACAGGGGAACCCTATGGCTACACCTTC CASSLGTGEPYGYTF
NA NA TRBJ1-4 TRBV6-1 TGTGCCAGCAGTGACCTGGGGGGACGGGGTGAAAAACTGTTTTTT CASSDLGGRGEKLFF
NA TRBD2 TRBJ2-5 TRBV11-2 TGTGCCAGCAGCTTAGCCCCGCGGGGGGACGAGACCCAGTACTTC CASSLAPRGDETQYF
once TRBD1 TRBJ1-1 TRBV18 TGTGCCAGCTCACCACAGGGGGCGGATGGTGAAGCTTTCTTT CASSPQGADGEAFF
NA NA TRBJ2-6 TRBV7-9 TGTGCCAGCAGCCCCCGACTCTTGTCGGGGGCCAACGTCCTGACTTTC CASSPRLLSGANVLTF
NA NA TRBJ1-1 TRBV19 TGTGCCAGTAATAGGGGGGAGGGCACTGAAGCTTTCTTT CASNRGEGTEAFF
few NA TRBJ1-2 TRBV4-2 TGTGCCAGCAGCCAAGGGACACCTACTAACTATGGCTACACCTTC CASSQGTPTNYGYTF
NA TRBD1 TRBJ2-2 TRBV28 TGTGCCAGCAGTTTATACAGGGGCCGATCCACCGGGGAGCTGTTTTTT CASSLYRGRSTGELFF
few NA TRBJ1-1 TRBV14 TGTGCCAGCAGCCAAGCGGGGGGATGGGGCACTGAAGCTTTCTTT CASSQAGGWGTEAFF
once TRBD2 TRBJ2-1 TRBV14 TGTGCCAGCAGCCAACTAGCGGGCCGTCACAATGAGCAGTTCTTC CASSQLAGRHNEQFF
NA NA TRBJ2-3 TRBV20-1 TGCAGTACCCAGGACAGCAATACGCAGTATTTT CSTQDSNTQYF
few NA TRBJ1-2 TRBV28 TGTGCCAGTTCGGGGGGTTGGGGCTACACCTTC CASSGGWGYTF
NA NA TRBJ2-5 TRBV5-1 TGCGCCAGCAGCTTGGAGCGCCGGCGGACCCAGTACTTC CASSLERRRTQYF
NA TRBD2 TRBJ2-3 TRBV29-1 TGCAGCGCAAGTTCGCCGACTAGCTCCCAAACGCAGTATTTT CSASSPTSSQTQYF
NA TRBD1 TRBJ1-5 TRBV7-2 TGTGCCAGCAGCTCCCAGACAGGGGAAAATCAGCCCCAGCATTTT CASSSQTGENQPQHF
few TRBD1 TRBJ1-1 TRBV4-3 TGCGCCAGCAGCCAGGGACAGGGAAGATCCGAAGCTTTCTTT CASSQGQGRSEAFF
few NA TRBJ2-7 TRBV19 TGTGCCAGTAGCGATCGCCCCAGAACTACTTACGAGCAGTACTTC CASSDRPRTTYEQYF
NA NA TRBJ2-1 TRBV7-2 TGTGCCAGCAGCTTAGGGGCCCCCACAAGCAATGAGCAGTTCTTC CASSLGAPTSNEQFF
NA NA TRBJ1-3 TRBV5-1 TGCGCCAGCAGCTTGGACTCTAGGATCTCTGGAAACACCATATATTTT CASSLDSRISGNTIYF
once NA TRBJ1-4 TRBV28 TGTGCCAGCAGCCAGCCCGGGTATGGAAAACTGTTTTTT CASSQPGYGKLFF
NA NA TRBJ1-1 TRBV28 TGTGCCAGCAGTTTGCGTCGGGGGGGCGCGTGGGGAACTGAAGCTTTCTTT CASSLRRGGAWGTEAFF
NA TRBD2 TRBJ2-6 TRBV14 TGTGCCAGCAGCCGGCTGGGGAGCGGGGGGACCTCTGGGGCCAACGTCCTGACTTTC CASSRLGSGGTSGANVLTF
NA NA TRBJ1-5 TRBV28 TGTGCCAGCGATGGACGGATGACAGCCCTTCAGCCCCAGCATTTT CASDGRMTALQPQHF
NA NA TRBJ1-4 TRBV7-8 TGTGCCAGCAGTCCACAGGGATTAAAGGAAAAACTGTTTTTT CASSPQGLKEKLFF
NA TRBD2 TRBJ2-3 TRBV27 TGTGCCAGCAAGGCGGGGGACACAGATACGCAGTATTTT CASKAGDTDTQYF
NA TRBD1 TRBJ2-5 TRBV19 TGTGCCAGCAAGCCCGGGACAGGGATTATGACCCAGTACTTC CASKPGTGIMTQYF
NA TRBD1 TRBJ2-3 TRBV18 TGTGCCAGCTCACCGGACAGGGAAAGGATCACAGATACGCAGTATTTT CASSPDRERITDTQYF
once NA TRBJ2-1 TRBV2 TGTGCCAGCAGTGAAGGGGGGCGGGGGTACAATGAGCAGTTCTTC CASSEGGRGYNEQFF
NA NA TRBJ2-3 TRBV6-5 TGTGCCAGCAGCCGCGGGACAGCTAGCACAGATACGCAGTATTTT CASSRGTASTDTQYF
NA TRBD1 TRBJ2-5 TRBV7-3 TGTGCCAGCAGCTTGACCGGGACAGGGGCAGAGACCCAGTACTTC CASSLTGTGAETQYF
few NA TRBJ2-5 TRBV7-9 TGTGCCAGCAGCTTTAGACTCTCGGAGACCCAGTACTTC CASSFRLSETQYF